This T cell receptor beta chain was observed in a study of blood T cell repertoires in COVID-19. About the research overall: COVID-19 samples, acute and convalescent, were from the United States, Italy and Spain. Nucleic acid was either cDNA or gDNA, and it came from T cells, B-cell-depleted T cells, or PBMCs.

The length of the CDR3 is 15 residues. The V and J ends lost 5 bases and 2 bases, in that order; junction bases with no gene match: 8. Germline loops: CDR1 MDHEN, CDR2 SYDVKM. Source study methods: Reference gene primer amplification gave estimated nucleated cell counts. Clones were read by immunoSEQ multiplex PCR, and TCRdb kept only the in-frame ones, dropping some. Clone size and the V and J calls come from that table; the DNA yielded D and trimming. This repertoire shows some 320,000 clones, more than 70% found once; its top ten account for around 8%. Sequenced material: peripheral blood. The receptor comes from a woman aged 45 to 65 who had recovered from COVID-19. The chain carries TRBV28 and TRBJ2-7, with 8 bases aligning to TRBD1. The CDR3 loop is CASSILGQGPYEQYF. Written as DNA, the CDR3 is TGTGCCAGCAGTATACTAGGACAGGGTCCCTACGAGCAGTACTTC.